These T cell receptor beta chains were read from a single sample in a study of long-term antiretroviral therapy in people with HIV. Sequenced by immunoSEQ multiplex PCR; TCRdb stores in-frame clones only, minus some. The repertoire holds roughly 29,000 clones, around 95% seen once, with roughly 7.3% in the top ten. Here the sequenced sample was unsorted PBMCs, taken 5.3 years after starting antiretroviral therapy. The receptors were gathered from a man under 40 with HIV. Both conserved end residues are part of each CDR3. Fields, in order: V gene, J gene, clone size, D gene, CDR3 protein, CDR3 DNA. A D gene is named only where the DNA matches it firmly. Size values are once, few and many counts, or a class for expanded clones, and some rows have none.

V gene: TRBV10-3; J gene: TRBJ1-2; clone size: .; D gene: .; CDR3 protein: CAIKGGISGGYTF; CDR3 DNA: TGTGCCATCAAGGGGGGAATATCAGGTGGCTACACCTTC
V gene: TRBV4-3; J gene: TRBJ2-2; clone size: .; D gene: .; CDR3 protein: CASSHLRGTGNTGELFF; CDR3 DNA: TGCGCCAGCAGCCACCTAAGGGGCACAGGGAACACCGGGGAGCTGTTTTTT
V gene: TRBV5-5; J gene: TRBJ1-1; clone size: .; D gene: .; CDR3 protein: CASSLRGGTEAFF; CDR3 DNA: TGTGCCAGCAGCTTGCGGGGAGGCACTGAAGCTTTCTTT
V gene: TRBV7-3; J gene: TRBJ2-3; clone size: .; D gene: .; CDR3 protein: CASSLKGTQGGGTDTQYF; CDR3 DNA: TGTGCCAGCAGCTTAAAAGGGACTCAGGGGGGGGGCACAGATACGCAGTATTTT
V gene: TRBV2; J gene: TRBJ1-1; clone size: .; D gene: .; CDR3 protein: CASRLRTLRTTEAFF; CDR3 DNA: TGTGCCAGCAGATTAAGGACCCTTAGGACCACTGAAGCTTTCTTT
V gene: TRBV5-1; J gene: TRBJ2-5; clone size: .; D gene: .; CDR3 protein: CASTLMTDQETQYF; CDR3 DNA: TGCGCCAGCACCCTTATGACGGATCAAGAGACCCAGTACTTC
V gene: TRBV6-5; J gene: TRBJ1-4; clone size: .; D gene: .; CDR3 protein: CASSYPRDPQKLFF; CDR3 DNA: TGTGCCAGCAGTTACCCTCGGGATCCTCAAAAACTGTTTTTT
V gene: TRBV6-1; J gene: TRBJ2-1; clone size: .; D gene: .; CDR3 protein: CASSKNEQFF; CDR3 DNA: TGTGCCAGCAGCAAGAATGAGCAGTTCTTC
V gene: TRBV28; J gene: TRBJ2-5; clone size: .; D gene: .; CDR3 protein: CASSFGYRETQYF; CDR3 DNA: TGTGCCAGCAGTTTTGGGTACAGAGAGACCCAGTACTTC
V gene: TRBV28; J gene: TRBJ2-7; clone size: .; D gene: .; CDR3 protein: CASSSPTGSYEQYF; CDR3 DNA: TGTGCCAGCAGTTCGCCGACAGGCTCCTACGAGCAGTACTTC
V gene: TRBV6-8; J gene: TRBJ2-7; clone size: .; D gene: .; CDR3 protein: CASSYSRRDGYEQYF; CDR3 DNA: TGTGCCAGCAGTTACTCGAGAAGAGACGGATACGAGCAGTACTTC
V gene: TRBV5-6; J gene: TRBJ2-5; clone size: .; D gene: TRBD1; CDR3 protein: CASSGTGAETQYF; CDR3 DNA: TGTGCCAGCAGTGGGACAGGGGCGGAGACCCAGTACTTC
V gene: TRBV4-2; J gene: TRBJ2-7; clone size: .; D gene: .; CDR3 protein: CASSRDRMDEQYF; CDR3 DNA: TGTGCCAGCAGCCGAGACAGGATGGACGAGCAGTACTTC
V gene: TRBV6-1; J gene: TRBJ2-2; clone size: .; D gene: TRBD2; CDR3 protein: CASSEGLAGTTGELFF; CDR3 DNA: TGTGCCAGCAGTGAGGGACTAGCGGGGACAACCGGGGAGCTGTTTTTT
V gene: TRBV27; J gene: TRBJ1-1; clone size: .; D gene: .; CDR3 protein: CASSLSRGTEAFF; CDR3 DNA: TGTGCCAGCAGTTTATCAAGGGGCACTGAAGCTTTCTTT
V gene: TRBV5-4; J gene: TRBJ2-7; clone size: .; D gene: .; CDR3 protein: CASSLLGGSVDEQYF; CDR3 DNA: TGTGCCAGCAGCTTGTTGGGGGGTTCGGTAGACGAGCAGTACTTC
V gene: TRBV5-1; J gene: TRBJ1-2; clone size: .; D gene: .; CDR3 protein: CASSDLNGYTF; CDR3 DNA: TGCGCCAGCAGCGATCTAAATGGCTACACCTTC
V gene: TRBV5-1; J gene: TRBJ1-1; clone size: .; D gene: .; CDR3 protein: CASSLPTGTSNTEAFF; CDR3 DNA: TGCGCCAGCAGCCTTCCAACCGGGACATCGAACACTGAAGCTTTCTTT
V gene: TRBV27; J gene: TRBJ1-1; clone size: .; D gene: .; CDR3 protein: CASSLSTGRNTEAFF; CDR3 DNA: TGTGCCAGCAGTTTATCGACCGGTCGGAACACTGAAGCTTTCTTT
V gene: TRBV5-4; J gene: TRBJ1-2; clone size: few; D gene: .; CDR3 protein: CASSLGLVDGYTF; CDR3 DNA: TGTGCCAGCAGCTTGGGGCTGGTGGATGGCTACACCTTC
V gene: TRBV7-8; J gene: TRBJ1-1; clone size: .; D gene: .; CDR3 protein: CASSIGLLGLNTEAFF; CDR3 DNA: TGTGCCAGCAGTATTGGACTTTTGGGTCTCAACACTGAAGCTTTCTTT
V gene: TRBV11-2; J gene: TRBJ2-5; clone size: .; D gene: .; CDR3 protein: CASSYEQAETQYF; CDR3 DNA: TGTGCCAGCAGCTATGAGCAGGCGGAGACCCAGTACTTC
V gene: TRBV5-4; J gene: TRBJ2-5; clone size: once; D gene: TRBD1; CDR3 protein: CASGGQGRVETQYF; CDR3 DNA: TGTGCCAGCGGCGGACAGGGACGGGTAGAGACCCAGTACTTC
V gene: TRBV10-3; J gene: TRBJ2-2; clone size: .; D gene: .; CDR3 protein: CATLGDTGELFF; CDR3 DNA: TGTGCCACCCTAGGGGACACCGGGGAGCTGTTTTTT
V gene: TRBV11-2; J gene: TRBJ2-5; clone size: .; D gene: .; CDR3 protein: CASSLPGGQETQYF; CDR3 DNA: TGTGCCAGCAGCTTACCCGGGGGCCAAGAGACCCAGTACTTC
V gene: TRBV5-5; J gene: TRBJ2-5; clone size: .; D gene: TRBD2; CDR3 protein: CASSWGLAGAETQYF; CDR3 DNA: TGTGCCAGCAGCTGGGGACTAGCGGGAGCCGAGACCCAGTACTTC
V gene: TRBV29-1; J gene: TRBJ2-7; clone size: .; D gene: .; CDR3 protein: CSVRGSPAEQYF; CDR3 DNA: TGCAGCGTTCGAGGGAGCCCGGCCGAGCAGTACTTC
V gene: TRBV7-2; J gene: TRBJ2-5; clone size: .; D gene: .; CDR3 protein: CASSKDYAYQETQYF; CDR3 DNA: TGTGCCAGCAGCAAAGACTACGCCTACCAAGAGACCCAGTACTTC
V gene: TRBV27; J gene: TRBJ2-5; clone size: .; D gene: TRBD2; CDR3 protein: CASSLGGVGTQYF; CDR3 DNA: TGTGCCAGCAGTTTGGGGGGGGTGGGGACCCAGTACTTC
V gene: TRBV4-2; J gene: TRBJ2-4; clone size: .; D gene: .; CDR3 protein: CASSQGLVAPKNIQYF; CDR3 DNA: TGTGCCAGCAGCCAAGGATTGGTAGCGCCCAAAAACATTCAGTACTTC
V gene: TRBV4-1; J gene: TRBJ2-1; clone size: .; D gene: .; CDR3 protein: CASSSPGRVDEQFF; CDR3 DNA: TGCGCCAGCAGCTCCCCGGGTCGGGTAGATGAGCAGTTCTTC
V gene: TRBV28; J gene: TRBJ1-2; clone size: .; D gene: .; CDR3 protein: CASKGAGGGENGYTF; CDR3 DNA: TGTGCCAGCAAAGGCGCGGGAGGGGGAGAGAATGGCTACACCTTC
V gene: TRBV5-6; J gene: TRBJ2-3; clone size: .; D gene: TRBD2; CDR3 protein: CASSFFSSGSTDTQYF; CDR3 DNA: TGTGCCAGCAGCTTCTTCTCTAGCGGCAGCACAGATACGCAGTATTTT
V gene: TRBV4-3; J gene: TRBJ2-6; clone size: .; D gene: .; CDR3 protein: CASSQAGGANVLTF; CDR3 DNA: TGCGCCAGCAGCCAAGCTGGGGGGGCCAACGTCCTGACTTTC
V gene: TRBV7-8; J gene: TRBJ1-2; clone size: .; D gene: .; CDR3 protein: CASSARQFTYGYTF; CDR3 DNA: TGTGCCAGCAGCGCAAGACAGTTCACCTATGGCTACACCTTC